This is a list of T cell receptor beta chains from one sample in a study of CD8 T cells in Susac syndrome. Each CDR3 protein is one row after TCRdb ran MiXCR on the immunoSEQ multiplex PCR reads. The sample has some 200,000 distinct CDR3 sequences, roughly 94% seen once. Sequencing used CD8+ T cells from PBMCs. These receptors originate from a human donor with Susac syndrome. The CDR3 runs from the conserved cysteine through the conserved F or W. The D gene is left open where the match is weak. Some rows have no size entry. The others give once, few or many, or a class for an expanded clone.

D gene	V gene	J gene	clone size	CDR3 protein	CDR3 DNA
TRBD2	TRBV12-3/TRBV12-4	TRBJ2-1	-	CASSFTSGTSHEQFF	TGTGCCAGCAGTTTTACCTCCGGGACTAGCCATGAGCAGTTCTTC
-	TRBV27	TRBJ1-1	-	CASSDLRGAGTIMKEAFF	TGTGCCAGCAGTGATTTGAGGGGGGCAGGTACTATAATGAAGGAAGCTTTCTTT
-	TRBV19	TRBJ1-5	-	CASCKGTQNQPQHF	TGTGCCAGTTGCAAGGGGACCCAAAATCAGCCCCAGCATTTT
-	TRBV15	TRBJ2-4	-	CATSRDNDVGVGNIQYF	TGTGCCACCAGCAGAGATAACGATGTGGGGGTTGGGAACATTCAGTACTTC
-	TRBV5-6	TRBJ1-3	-	CASSFGSPSGNTIYF	TGTGCCAGCAGCTTTGGTTCTCCCTCTGGAAACACCATATATTTT
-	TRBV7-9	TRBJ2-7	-	CASSLGPGDHEQYF	TGTGCCAGCAGCTTAGGACCGGGGGACCACGAGCAGTACTTC
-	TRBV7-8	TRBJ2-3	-	CASSPDGLATSTDTQYF	TGTGCCAGCAGCCCCGACGGCTTAGCGACTAGCACAGATACGCAGTATTTT
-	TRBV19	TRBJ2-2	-	CASSIASSTTGELFF	TGTGCCAGTAGTATAGCGAGCAGTACCACCGGGGAGCTGTTTTTT
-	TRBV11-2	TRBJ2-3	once	CASSFSPDTQYF	TGTGCCAGCAGCTTCTCTCCAGATACGCAGTATTTT
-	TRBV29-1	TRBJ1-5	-	CSVLARVDQPQHF	TGCAGCGTTCTCGCCAGGGTCGATCAGCCCCAGCATTTT
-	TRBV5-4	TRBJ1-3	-	CASSLQGIGGNTIYF	TGTGCCAGCAGCTTACAGGGAATAGGAGGAAACACCATATATTTT
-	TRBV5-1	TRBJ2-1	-	CASSHGEDEQFF	TGCGCCAGCAGCCATGGGGAGGATGAGCAGTTCTTC
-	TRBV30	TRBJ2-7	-	CAWSVSRSYEQYF	TGTGCCTGGAGTGTATCCAGATCCTACGAGCAGTACTTC
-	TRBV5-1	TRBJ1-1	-	CASSLGVEAFF	TGCGCCAGCAGCTTGGGGGTTGAAGCTTTCTTT